The 14 T cell receptor beta chains listed next were all sequenced from one sample in a study of T cells in Graves' hyperthyroidism and ophthalmopathy (dated 2019 in TCRdb). The library relied on multiplex PCR. Reads for this sample came from an Illumina HiSeq 2000. The TCR beta CDR3 regions were amplified from RNA transcripts. The TCR CDR3 was subjected to a first round of RT-PCR using the HTBI primer set and the Qiagen OneStep RT-PCR kit. TCRdb reanalyzed the raw reads on its own, using fastp at Q25 for trimming and MiXCR for clone calling, and kept in-frame beta chains. Records with the same CDR3 protein are collapsed into one entry carrying the most frequent genes and DNA. Present in this sample are roughly 580,000 distinct CDR3 sequences, approximately 13% of which were seen just once. The top ten clones comprise 5.5% to 7.5% of the sample. The sequencing sample was made of blood. All receptors derive from a woman between 25 and 40 years old with Graves' hyperthyroidism that later progressed to Graves' ophthalmopathy.

This clonotype was counted at least ten times. The chain uses TRBV15 and TRBJ2-1; 7 nucleotides line up with TRBD2. The V segment lost 10 bases and the J segment 10 bases; nucleotides outside the gene matches: 19. The CDR3 spans 15 residues. Per the germline V gene, CDR1 is LNHNV and CDR2 is YYDKDF (reference sequence). The chain's CDR3 is CAISWGRANTIEQFF. The CDR3 nucleotides read TGTGCCATCAGTTGGGGGAGGGCCAACACAATAGAGCAGTTCTTC.

A remark on this clonotype: Since a much larger clone is just one base distant, this may be a read error. The chain has TRBV6-5 and TRBJ2-1; a possible D gene is TRBD2 (6 bases). V was shortened by 7 bases and J by 12 bases, with 22 bases between the two germline ends. Germline CDR1 reads MNHEY; CDR2 reads SVGAGI. The CDR3 consists of 14 residues. Here the CDR3 DNA reads TGTGCCAGCAATTTACTAGGCGGGGCGGGTGTGCAGTTCTTC. Residues: CASNLLGGAGVQFF.

The sample holds many counts of this clonotype. The chain is built from TRBV5-4 and TRBJ2-7; no clear D gene. This CDR3 is built from 13 residues. Germline loops: CDR1 SGHNT, CDR2 YYREEE (reference sequence). The V and J ends lost 0 bases and 6 bases respectively, with 10 bases between them. CDR3 bases: TGTGCCAGCAGCTTGGTCGCATCCCGCGAGCAGTACTTC. Amino acids: CASSLVASREQYF.

The genes are TRBV5-6 and TRBJ2-7; TRBD2 aligns across 8 bases. V shed 2 bases and J 3 bases; nucleotides not matched to a gene: 4. Germline CDR1 reads SGHDT; CDR2 reads YYEEEE. The length of the CDR3 is 14 residues. CDR3 sequence (DNA): TGTGCCAGCAGCTTAAGCGGGAGTCTCTACGAGCAGTACTTC. It codes for CASSLSGSLYEQYF.

In its sample, this clonotype was seen many times. The chain joins TRBV7-2 to TRBJ2-7, with 7 bases aligning to TRBD2. The CDR3 runs to 16 residues. After removal of 5 bases from V and 3 bases from J, the junction contained 13 bases not matched to a gene. Germline values: CDR1 SGHTA, CDR2 FQGNSA. The CDR3 DNA sequence: TGTGCCAGCAGCGAAGCCGGGACTACCTTAGGCTACGAGCAGTACTTC. This translates into CASSEAGTTLGYEQYF. Supplemented by reference TRBV7-2 and TRBJ2-7, the full variable domain reads GAGVSQSPSNKVTEKGKDVELRCDPISGHTALYWYRQSLGQGLEFLIYFQGNSAPDKSGLPSDRFSAERTGGSVSTLTIQRTQQEDSAVYLCASSEAGTTLGYEQYFGPGTRLTVT.

The table lists this clonotype with a few counts. The gene calls are TRBV3-1 and TRBJ2-7; 9 bases match TRBD2. The CDR3 runs 14 residues. With 4 bases clipped from V and 5 bases from J, the junction kept 6 bases outside the gene matches. Germline CDR1 LGHDT, CDR2 YNNKEL (reference sequence). The CDR3 sequence: CASSPREGRNEQYF. The DNA of the CDR3 is TGTGCCAGCAGCCCGCGGGAGGGCCGGAACGAGCAGTACTTC.

CDR3 residues: CASSEASQVVYGYTF. CDR3 nucleotides: TGTGCCAGCAGTGAAGCGTCACAAGTAGTCTATGGCTACACCTTC. This chain connects TRBV6-1 to TRBJ1-2, with no clear D. The CDR3 runs 15 residues. The V end was cut by 0 bases, the J end by 4 bases, with 12 bases between. CDR1 and CDR2 from the germline V gene are MNHNS and SASEGT.

This chain uses TRBV11-3 with TRBJ1-1; 8 nucleotides match TRBD1. V was pared by 4 bases and J by 0 bases, with 4 bases of the junction left unmatched. Per germline, CDR1 SGHNT and CDR2 YENEEA. The CDR3 sequence is 15 residues long. The chain's CDR3 is CASSSQGQVNTEAFF. Here the CDR3 DNA reads TGTGCCAGCAGCTCCCAGGGACAGGTGAACACTGAAGCTTTCTTT.

The CDR3 protein is CASSPLDRATNEKLFF. The CDR3 region has the DNA TGTGCCAGCTCACCCCTGGACAGAGCAACTAATGAAAAACTGTTTTTT. This rearrangement joins TRBV18 to TRBJ1-4, with a weak D call TRBD1 (6 bases). In germline, CDR1 is KGHSH, CDR2 LQKENI. V was clipped by 3 bases and J by 0 bases, with 11 bases between them. The CDR3 contains 16 residues.

The chain employs TRBV7-9 and TRBJ1-6; 10 bases fit TRBD1. This CDR3 spans 14 amino acids. Trimming at V came to 6 bases and at J to 9 bases, leaving 5 bases not matched to a gene. Looked up from germline, CDR1 is SEHNR and CDR2 is FQNEAQ (reference sequence). The CDR3 region has the DNA TGTGCCAGCAGATATGACAGGGGGCCTTCACCCCTCCACTTT. This codes for CASRYDRGPSPLHF.

This clonotype has a handful of counts. The CDR3 spells CASSPGTSGRWTGANVLTF. The CDR3 coding sequence is TGTGCCAGCAGTCCCGGGACTAGCGGGAGATGGACTGGGGCCAACGTCCTGACTTTC. The chain employs TRBV6-2 or TRBV6-3 and TRBJ2-6; 14 bases are shared with TRBD2. This CDR3 has 19 amino acids. The germline CDR1 and CDR2 sequences are MNHEY and SVGEGT. V lost 5 bases and J lost 2; bases outside the gene matches: 8.

This clonotype was counted ten times or more. V usage is TRBV5-6 and J usage is TRBJ2-2; 7 bases are shared with TRBD2. Germline V gene sequence: CDR1 SGHDT, CDR2 YYEEEE. The V segment lost 5 bases and the J segment 5 bases; nucleotides outside the gene matches: 3. This CDR3 is built from 13 residues. Here the CDR3 reads CASRDSGTGELFF. Here the CDR3 DNA reads TGTGCCAGCAGGGATAGCGGGACCGGGGAGCTGTTTTTT.

This clonotype was detected ten times or more. This rearrangement joins TRBV30 to TRBJ1-1; the D is unclear. From germline, CDR1 is GTSNPN and CDR2 SVGIG (reference sequence). Trimming shortened V by 0 bases and J by 3 bases, and 5 bases separated the two germline ends. CDR3 size: 12 residues. CDR3 amino acids: CAWSVLYTEAFF. CDR3 bases: TGTGCCTGGAGTGTACTGTACACTGAAGCTTTCTTT.

The sample holds many counts of this clonotype. V usage is TRBV28 and J usage is TRBJ1-2, with D maybe TRBD1 (5 bases). V dropped 5 bases and J dropped 4 bases, with 11 bases sitting between them. The CDR3 runs to 13 residues. Per germline, CDR1 MDHEN and CDR2 SYDVKM. CDR3 loop: CASSTGAGYGYTF. DNA for the CDR3: TGTGCCAGCAGTACCGGGGCGGGCTATGGCTACACCTTC.